The 9 T cell receptor beta chains in this list originate from one sample, sequenced in a study of CD8+ T cells in alopecia areata. RNA was isolated and reverse transcribed to cDNA, the sequencing template. The method was immunoSEQ multiplex PCR; TCRdb's version includes in-frame clones alone and lacks a portion of them. Of some 120,000 clones listed, 58% are singletons. The starting material was CD4+ T cells sorted from blood, obtained at week 0. The receptor source for this set is a human donor with alopecia areata.

The genes are TRBV15 and TRBJ2-5; D is unclear. Germline V gene sequence: CDR1 LNHNV, CDR2 YYDKDF (reference sequence). The CDR3 spans 13 residues. V lost 5 bases and J 0 bases, leaving 7 bases between the germline ends. The CDR3 region is CATSQDHQETQYF. The CDR3 DNA reads as TGTGCCACCAGCCAGGATCACCAAGAGACCCAGTACTTC.

The rearrangement joins TRBV4-1 to TRBJ1-2; D is perhaps TRBD1 (6 bases). The CDR3 covers 15 residues. V shed 4 bases and J shed 4 bases, with 16 bases lying between them. CDR1 MGHRA and CDR2 YSYEKL come from the germline V gene. CDR3 loop: CASSPGQSGAYGYTF. The CDR3 nucleotides read TGCGCCAGCAGCCCCGGACAGAGTGGGGCCTATGGCTACACCTTC.

This clone was found a few times. The gene calls are TRBV5-6 and TRBJ2-3; the match to TRBD2 covers 10 bases. With 1 base clipped from V and 4 bases from J, the junction kept 3 bases outside the gene matches. The CDR3 has 15 residues. Per the germline V gene, CDR1 is SGHDT and CDR2 is YYEEEE. DNA of the CDR3: TGTGCCAGCAGCTTGCTAGCGGGAGCATCAGATACGCAGTATTTT. Residues: CASSLLAGASDTQYF. The full variable domain, its missing parts supplied by reference TRBV5-6 and TRBJ2-3, is DAGVTQSPTHLIKTRGQQVTLRCSPKSGHDTVSWYQQALGQGPQFIFQYYEEEERQRGNFPDRFSGHQFPNYSSELNVNALLLGDSALYLCASSLLAGASDTQYFGPGTRLTVL.

The rearrangement uses TRBV5-5 and TRBJ2-4; D uncertain. This CDR3 comprises 15 residues. V lost 0 bases, J lost 3 bases, and 10 bases lay in between. The germline V gene has CDR1 SGHKS and CDR2 YYEKEE (reference sequence). The CDR3 spells CASSLAYTLKNIQYF. DNA for the CDR3: TGTGCCAGCAGCTTGGCCTATACCCTCAAAAACATTCAGTACTTC. The variable domain in full, with the rest retrieved from reference TRBV5-5 and TRBJ2-4, is DAGVTQSPTHLIKTRGQQVTLRCSPISGHKSVSWYQQVLGQGPQFIFQYYEKEERGRGNFPDRFSARQFPNYSSELNVNALLLGDSALYLCASSLAYTLKNIQYFGAGTRLSVL.

The rearrangement links TRBV7-3 to TRBJ2-5, with D tentatively TRBD2 (6 bases). Between the trimmed V and J ends, which lost 2 bases and 7 bases, there was a span of 11 bases. This CDR3 region has 13 residues. Germline loops: CDR1 SGHTA, CDR2 FQGTGA. This chain's CDR3 is CASSLGGTTTQYF. CDR3 DNA: TGTGCCAGCAGCTTAGGCGGGACGACGACCCAGTACTTC.

The chain has TRBV29-1 and TRBJ1-3; no clear D gene. The CDR3 extends over 13 amino acids. Germline-derived CDR1 and CDR2 are SQVTM and ANQGSEA. V was cut by 6 bases and J by 1 base, with 10 bases left in between. The CDR3 DNA sequence: TGCAGCGTAAAGATACTATCTGGAAACACCATATATTTT. Its translation: CSVKILSGNTIYF.

This clone has only a few counts. The J gene is TRBJ2-1, the V gene TRBV27, with 9 bases identical to TRBD2. Germline CDR1 is MNHEY and CDR2 is SMNVEV (reference sequence). After removal of 2 bases from V and 8 bases from J, the junction contained 10 bases not matched to a gene. There are 16 residues in the CDR3. CDR3 nucleotides: TGTGCCAGCAGTTTAAGGCGGGGGGGCGGGCTAGATGAGCAGTTCTTC. Translated: CASSLRRGGGLDEQFF.

This clone was seen more than once but under ten times. The V call is TRBV10-3, the J call TRBJ2-7; D unresolved. The V gene lost 1 base and the J gene lost 6 bases, with 16 bases spanning the gap. Germline CDR1 is ENHRY and CDR2 is SYGVKD. The CDR3 contains 15 residues. Written as DNA, the CDR3 is TGTGCCATCAGTGAGTTCAGGACGAGGATGGGCGAGCAGTACTTC. This gives the protein CAISEFRTRMGEQYF.

This clone came up once. This chain connects TRBV18 to TRBJ1-2, with 7 bases identical to TRBD1. Germline V CDR1 and CDR2: KGHSH, LQKENI. This CDR3 region has 15 residues. After removal of 3 bases from V and 6 bases from J, the junction contained 10 bases not matched to a gene. The CDR3 nucleotides are TGTGCCAGCTCACCCGTCCGAGGGGGCGCGGATGGCTACACCTTC. It codes for CASSPVRGGADGYTF.